This T cell receptor beta chain was captured by sequencing in a study of blood T cells in healthy people across ages. General study results and limits: TCR beta diversity tracked closely with naive T cell percentage.

This clonotype occurred many times. The antigen is undetermined. Sample-barcoded 5' priming and a J-beta primer mix drove a second PCR of roughly 7 to 11 cycles. The template-switch adaptor was a 5' adaptor with 12 random nucleotides. It tagged each cDNA molecule. TCRdb fed the 5' RACE reads into MiXCR, producing one record per CDR3 protein. The data hold about 670,000 distinct CDR3 sequences, with under 65% observed a single time. Donors ranged from roughly 6 to 100 years old and were healthy Caucasians in Russia. The clonotype comes from a woman at least 80 years old in good health. Sequencing was done on a sample of blood.

CDR3 sequence (DNA): TGCGCCAGCAGTTTTTTGACATCATCCTACGAGCAGTACTTC. Translation: CASSFLTSSYEQYF. This chain uses TRBV5-1 with TRBJ2-7; no firm D call. The germline gives CDR1 SGHRS, CDR2 YFSETQ. The CDR3 is 14 residues long. V lost 5 bases to trimming and J lost 1 base, with 13 bases between them.